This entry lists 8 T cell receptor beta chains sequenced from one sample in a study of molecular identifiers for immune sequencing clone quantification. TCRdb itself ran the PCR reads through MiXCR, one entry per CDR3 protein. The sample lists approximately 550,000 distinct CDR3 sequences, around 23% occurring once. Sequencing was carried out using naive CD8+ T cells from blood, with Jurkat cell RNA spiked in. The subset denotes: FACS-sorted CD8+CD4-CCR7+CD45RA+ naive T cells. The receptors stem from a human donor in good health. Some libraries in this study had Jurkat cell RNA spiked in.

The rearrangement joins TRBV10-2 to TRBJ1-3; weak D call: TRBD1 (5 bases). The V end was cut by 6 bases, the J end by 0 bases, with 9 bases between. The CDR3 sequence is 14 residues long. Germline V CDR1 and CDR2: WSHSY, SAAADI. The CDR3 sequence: CASRETDSGNTIYF. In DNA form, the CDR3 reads TGCGCCAGCAGGGAGACAGACTCTGGAAACACCATATATTTT.

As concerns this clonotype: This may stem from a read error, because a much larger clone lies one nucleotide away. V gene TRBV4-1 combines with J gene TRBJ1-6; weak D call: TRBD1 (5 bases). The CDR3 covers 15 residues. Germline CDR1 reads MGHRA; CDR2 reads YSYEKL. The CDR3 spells CASSQDVGRASPLYF. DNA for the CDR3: TGCGCCAGCAGCCAAGATGTAGGCAGGGCTTCACCCCTCTACTTT.

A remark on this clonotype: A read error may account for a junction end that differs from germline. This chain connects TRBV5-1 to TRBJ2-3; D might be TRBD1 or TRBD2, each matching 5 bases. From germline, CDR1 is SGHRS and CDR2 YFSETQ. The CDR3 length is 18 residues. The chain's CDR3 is CASSSSGYGTRSTATQYF. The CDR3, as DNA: TGCGCCAGCAGCTCGAGCGGCTACGGGACCAGAAGCACAGCTACGCAGTATTTT. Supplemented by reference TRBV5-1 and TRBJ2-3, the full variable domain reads KAGVTQTPRYLIKTRGQQVTLSCSPISGHRSVSWYQQTPGQGLQFLFEYFSETQRNKGNFPGRFSGRQFSNSRSEMNVSTLELGDSALYLCASSSSGYGTRSTATQYFGPGTRLTVL.

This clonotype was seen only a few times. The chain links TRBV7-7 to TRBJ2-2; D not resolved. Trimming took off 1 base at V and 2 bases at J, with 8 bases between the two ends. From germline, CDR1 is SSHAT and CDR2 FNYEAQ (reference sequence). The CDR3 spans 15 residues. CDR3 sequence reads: CASSLDVFNTGELFF. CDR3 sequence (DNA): TGTGCCAGCAGCTTAGATGTCTTTAACACCGGGGAGCTGTTTTTT.

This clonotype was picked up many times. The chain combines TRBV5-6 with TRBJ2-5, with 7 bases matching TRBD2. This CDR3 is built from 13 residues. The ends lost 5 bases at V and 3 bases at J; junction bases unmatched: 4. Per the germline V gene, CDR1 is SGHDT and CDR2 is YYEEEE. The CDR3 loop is CASSSAGEETQYF. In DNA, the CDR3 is TGTGCCAGCAGTTCCGCGGGGGAAGAGACCCAGTACTTC. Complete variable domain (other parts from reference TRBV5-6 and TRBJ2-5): DAGVTQSPTHLIKTRGQQVTLRCSPKSGHDTVSWYQQALGQGPQFIFQYYEEEERQRGNFPDRFSGHQFPNYSSELNVNALLLGDSALYLCASSSAGEETQYFGPGTRLLVL.

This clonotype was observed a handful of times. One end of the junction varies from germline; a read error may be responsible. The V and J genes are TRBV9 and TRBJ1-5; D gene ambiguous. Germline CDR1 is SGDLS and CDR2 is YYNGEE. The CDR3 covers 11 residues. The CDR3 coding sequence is TGTACCAGTCATTTGGCACGGGCCCAGCATTTT. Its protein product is CTSHLARAQHF.

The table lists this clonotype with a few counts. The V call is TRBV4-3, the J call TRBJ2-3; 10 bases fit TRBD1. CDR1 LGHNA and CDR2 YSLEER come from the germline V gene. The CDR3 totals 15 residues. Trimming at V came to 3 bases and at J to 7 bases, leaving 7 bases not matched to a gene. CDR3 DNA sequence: TGCGCCAGCAGCCAGGGGACAGGGGCAGAAAATACGCAGTATTTT. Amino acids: CASSQGTGAENTQYF.

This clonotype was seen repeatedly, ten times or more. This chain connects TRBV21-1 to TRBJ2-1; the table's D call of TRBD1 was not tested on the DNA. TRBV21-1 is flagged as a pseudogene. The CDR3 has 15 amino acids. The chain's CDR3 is CASSSDRGLLGEQFF. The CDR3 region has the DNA TGTGCCAGCAGCTCTGACAGGGGGCTATTGGGTGAGCAGTTCTTC.